This T cell receptor beta chain was captured by sequencing in a study of T cell responses to AZD1222 COVID-19 vaccine. Study details: Second-dose intervals near 4 or 12 weeks were combined.

Study observations and caveats: Two AZD1222 doses significantly raised spike-specific TCR breadth and depth over controls. Donors in the cohort were predominantly white British and more often female, and clonal diversity was possibly underestimated.

Assay used: immunoSEQ multiplex PCR; TCRdb lists only in-frame clones, some missing. The profile shows roughly 160,000 clones, around 94% of them singletons. Trimming cost V 7 bases and J 6 bases; bases outside gene matches: 5. Germline V lookup: CDR1 SEHNR, CDR2 FQNEAQ (reference sequence). The CDR3 has 12 residues. A remark on this clone: Its antigen is not known.

This TCR derives from an adult in good health. The input for sequencing was peripheral blood, taken on day 0 of AZD1222 vaccination. V usage is TRBV7-9 and J usage is TRBJ2-7; TRBD2 aligns across 8 bases. CDR3 DNA: TGTGCCAGCAACTCACGGGGGGGCGAGCAGTACTTC. Amino acids: CASNSRGGEQYF.